Listed below are T cell receptor beta chains from one sample, sequenced in a study of Ad26.COV2.S vaccination and SARS-CoV-2 variants. Assay: immunoSEQ multiplex PCR; the TCRdb copy retains only in-frame clones and omits some. The repertoire holds about 420,000 clones, with approximately 90% as singletons. Sequencing was performed on peripheral blood, taken in a trial of Ad26.COV2.S vaccine versus placebo. The receptor source for this set is a person between 18 and 65 years old who received the Ad26.COV2.S COVID-19 vaccine or a placebo. The CDR3 runs from the conserved cysteine through the conserved F or W. Each record gives: J gene, D gene, clone size, V gene, CDR3 DNA, CDR3 protein. A D gene is named only where the DNA matches it firmly. Clone size, where shown, is once, few, many, or a class for clones that have expanded.

J: TRBJ2-7
D: .
size: few
V: TRBV2
DNA: TGTGCCAGCAGTGTGGCCGGGATGGGCGAGCAGTACTTC
CDR3: CASSVAGMGEQYF

J: TRBJ1-2
D: .
size: .
V: TRBV12-3/TRBV12-4
DNA: TGTGCCAGCCTTACAGGGAATGGCTACACCTTC
CDR3: CASLTGNGYTF

J: TRBJ1-4
D: TRBD1
size: .
V: TRBV30
DNA: TGTGCCAGCTCCGGGACAGGGTATGAAAAACTGTTTTTT
CDR3: CASSGTGYEKLFF

J: TRBJ2-5
D: .
size: .
V: TRBV5-5
DNA: TGTGCCAGCAGCTTCGGGGCTGGCCAAGAGACCCAGTACTTC
CDR3: CASSFGAGQETQYF

J: TRBJ1-6
D: .
size: .
V: TRBV6-1
DNA: TGTGCCAGCAGTGAAGGTTATTCACCCCTCCACTTT
CDR3: CASSEGYSPLHF

J: TRBJ1-6
D: .
size: .
V: TRBV23-1
DNA: TGCGCCAGCAGTCATCGTGAAGACTCCTATAATTCACCCCTCCACTTT
CDR3: CASSHREDSYNSPLHF

J: TRBJ1-1
D: .
size: few
V: TRBV11-3
DNA: TGTGCCAGCAGCTTAGGAGGAGGGTTGAACACTGAAGCTTTCTTT
CDR3: CASSLGGGLNTEAFF

J: TRBJ2-2
D: .
size: .
V: TRBV2
DNA: TGTGCCAGCAGTGGCCCTACACGTGGGGAGCTGTTTTTT
CDR3: CASSGPTRGELFF

J: TRBJ2-7
D: .
size: .
V: TRBV5-6
DNA: TGTGCCAGCAGCGCGGGACAGTCCTACGAGCAGTACTTC
CDR3: CASSAGQSYEQYF

J: TRBJ2-7
D: .
size: once
V: TRBV11-2
DNA: TGTGCCAGCAGGAAATCCGGGGCTAAACCCTACGAGCAGTACTTC
CDR3: CASRKSGAKPYEQYF

J: TRBJ2-3
D: .
size: .
V: TRBV6-5
DNA: TGTGCCAGCAGCCAAGGGCGGGCCACAGATACGCAGTATTTT
CDR3: CASSQGRATDTQYF

J: TRBJ1-1
D: .
size: .
V: TRBV11-1
DNA: TGTGCCAGCAGCCCGGGTCGGCGGGAAGTAGCTTTCTTT
CDR3: CASSPGRREVAFF

J: TRBJ2-3
D: .
size: .
V: TRBV7-2
DNA: TGTGCCAGCAGGAAAGGAGGTGTAGATACGCAGTATTTT
CDR3: CASRKGGVDTQYF

J: TRBJ1-1
D: .
size: .
V: TRBV29-1
DNA: TGCAGCGTTGAAGATTTCGGGGCAGCGTACGGAATGAACACTGAAGCTTTCTTT
CDR3: CSVEDFGAAYGMNTEAFF

J: TRBJ1-1
D: TRBD1
size: .
V: TRBV7-9
DNA: TGTGCCAGCAGCTTAAGGGCAGGGGGTGAATTAACTGAAGCTTTCTTT
CDR3: CASSLRAGGELTEAFF

J: TRBJ1-2
D: .
size: few
V: TRBV4-3
DNA: TGCGCCAGCAGCTACACCGGGGCGGACTATGGCTACACCTTC
CDR3: CASSYTGADYGYTF

J: TRBJ1-4
D: TRBD1
size: .
V: TRBV15
DNA: TGTGCCACCAGCAGAGATGGGACAGCAACTAATGAAAAACTGTTTTTT
CDR3: CATSRDGTATNEKLFF

J: TRBJ2-2
D: .
size: once
V: TRBV30
DNA: TGTGCCTGGAGTCTCGGAAACACCGGGGAGCTGTTTTTT
CDR3: CAWSLGNTGELFF

J: TRBJ1-3
D: TRBD1
size: .
V: TRBV18
DNA: TGTGCCAGCTCGCCTAGGGACAGGGCGAGCTCTGGAAACACCATATATTTT
CDR3: CASSPRDRASSGNTIYF

J: TRBJ1-2
D: TRBD1
size: .
V: TRBV24-1
DNA: TGTGCCACCAGTGACCGGGACAGGGCGGGCGGCTACACCTTC
CDR3: CATSDRDRAGGYTF

J: TRBJ2-7
D: .
size: .
V: TRBV6-5
DNA: TGTGCCAGCAGTTACCGAGGGCCGACCCCGTACGAGCAGTACTTC
CDR3: CASSYRGPTPYEQYF

J: TRBJ1-5
D: .
size: .
V: TRBV19
DNA: TGTGCCAGTAGAGACCTATTCAATCAGCCCCAGCATTTT
CDR3: CASRDLFNQPQHF

J: TRBJ1-2
D: .
size: .
V: TRBV28
DNA: TGTGCCAGCAGTTTAGCTAGGGGTAGAGACTATGGCTACACCTTC
CDR3: CASSLARGRDYGYTF

J: TRBJ2-2
D: .
size: .
V: TRBV21-1
DNA: TGTGCCAGTACAAGCCCTAGCGGGGGGAAGGCCGGGGAGCTGTTTTTT
CDR3: CASTSPSGGKAGELFF

J: TRBJ2-2
D: TRBD1
size: .
V: TRBV6-5
DNA: TGTGCCAGCAGTTACCAGACAGGGGCCGGGGAGCTGTTTTTT
CDR3: CASSYQTGAGELFF

J: TRBJ1-6
D: .
size: .
V: TRBV27
DNA: TGTGCCAGCAGCCATAGAAACAGGGAACCTAATTCACCCCTCCACTTT
CDR3: CASSHRNREPNSPLHF

J: TRBJ2-1
D: TRBD1
size: .
V: TRBV3-1/TRBV3-2
DNA: TGTGCCAGCAGCCGAGGGACAGGCCAGAACAATGAGCAGTTCTTC
CDR3: CASSRGTGQNNEQFF

J: TRBJ1-6
D: TRBD1
size: .
V: TRBV6-1
DNA: TGTGCCAGCAGAGAACCCTCCGGGACAGCTAATTCACCCCTCCACTTT
CDR3: CASREPSGTANSPLHF

J: TRBJ2-4
D: .
size: .
V: TRBV7-2
DNA: TGTGCCAGCAGCTTAGATTTCAGTGCAGGGGATAACATTCAGTACTTC
CDR3: CASSLDFSAGDNIQYF

J: TRBJ1-4
D: .
size: .
V: TRBV28
DNA: TGTGCCAGCAGTTTGGGGGGTGATCGAGAAAAACTGTTTTTT
CDR3: CASSLGGDREKLFF

J: TRBJ2-2
D: .
size: .
V: TRBV1
DNA: TGCACCAGCGACCCCACTAGCGGACCCCCTAACACCGGGGAGCTGTTTTTT
CDR3: CTSDPTSGPPNTGELFF

J: TRBJ1-4
D: .
size: .
V: TRBV5-4
DNA: TGTGCCAGCAGCTGGGACAACGAAAAACTGTTTTTT
CDR3: CASSWDNEKLFF

J: TRBJ2-7
D: TRBD2
size: few
V: TRBV29-1
DNA: TGCAGCTTCCTCGGGGGGGCCTCTCCCAACGAGCAGTACTTC
CDR3: CSFLGGASPNEQYF

J: TRBJ2-3
D: TRBD2
size: .
V: TRBV9
DNA: TGTGCCAGCAGCGCTAGCGGGGGCACATCAGATACGCAGTATTTT
CDR3: CASSASGGTSDTQYF

J: TRBJ1-1
D: .
size: .
V: TRBV10-3
DNA: TGTGCCATCAGTCCTAATGTCGGGACCGCTCAAACTGAAGCTTTCTTT
CDR3: CAISPNVGTAQTEAFF

J: TRBJ1-2
D: .
size: .
V: TRBV9
DNA: TGTGCCAGCAGCGCCTCAGGGCCCTATGGCTACACCTTC
CDR3: CASSASGPYGYTF

J: TRBJ1-3
D: .
size: .
V: TRBV6-2/TRBV6-3
DNA: TGTGCCAGCAGTCAAGAACCTGGAAACACCATATATTTT
CDR3: CASSQEPGNTIYF

J: TRBJ1-5
D: .
size: .
V: TRBV4-1
DNA: TGCGCCAGCAGCCAAGCCCCCTCCAGGGGAAATAGTAATCAGCCCCAGCATTTT
CDR3: CASSQAPSRGNSNQPQHF

J: TRBJ1-6
D: TRBD1
size: .
V: TRBV7-3
DNA: TGTGCCAGCAGCTTAGACAGGGATTCACCCCTCCACTTT
CDR3: CASSLDRDSPLHF

J: TRBJ1-1
D: .
size: .
V: TRBV7-9
DNA: TGTGCCATCCTCGGGAAGAACACTGAAGCTTTCTTT
CDR3: CAILGKNTEAFF

J: TRBJ2-7
D: .
size: .
V: TRBV6-5
DNA: TGTGCCAGCAGTTACTCGGGTGTTGCCTACGAGCAGTACTTC
CDR3: CASSYSGVAYEQYF

J: TRBJ1-1
D: .
size: .
V: TRBV19
DNA: TGTGCCAGTAGTATAGTTGGGGGTTCCACTGAAGCTTTCTTT
CDR3: CASSIVGGSTEAFF

J: TRBJ1-2
D: TRBD1
size: .
V: TRBV6-4
DNA: TGTGCCAGCAGACCGGGACAGGGTCACTATGGCTACACCTTC
CDR3: CASRPGQGHYGYTF

J: TRBJ2-1
D: TRBD2
size: .
V: TRBV7-9
DNA: TGTGCCAGCAGCCCCCCCGGGACTAGCGGTGGCAATGAGCAGTTCTTC
CDR3: CASSPPGTSGGNEQFF

J: TRBJ2-3
D: .
size: .
V: TRBV29-1
DNA: TGCAGCGTTGCTCGGGCCGAGGGCACAGATACGCAGTATTTT
CDR3: CSVARAEGTDTQYF

J: TRBJ2-1
D: .
size: .
V: TRBV7-2
DNA: TGTGCCAGCAGCTTAGAACCAGGGTACAATGAGCAGTTCTTC
CDR3: CASSLEPGYNEQFF

J: TRBJ2-5
D: TRBD2
size: .
V: TRBV28
DNA: TGTGCCAGCAGCCGGACCCGCGCGGGGGGGGAGACCCAGTACTTC
CDR3: CASSRTRAGGETQYF

J: TRBJ2-7
D: TRBD1
size: .
V: TRBV6-2/TRBV6-3
DNA: TGTGCCAGCAGTTACTCCCGGGACAGGGGTGACGAGCAGTACTTC
CDR3: CASSYSRDRGDEQYF

J: TRBJ2-7
D: .
size: few
V: TRBV7-9
DNA: TGTGCCAGCAGCCCCACGGGACCGCTAGGGGCCTACGAGCAGTACTTC
CDR3: CASSPTGPLGAYEQYF

J: TRBJ2-7
D: TRBD2
size: few
V: TRBV6-5
DNA: TGTGCCAGCAGCCTCCGGGGGGGAGGGGAGCAGTACTTC
CDR3: CASSLRGGGEQYF

J: TRBJ1-1
D: .
size: .
V: TRBV5-5
DNA: TGTGCCAGCAGCCCGTGGGGGAACACTGAAGCTTTCTTT
CDR3: CASSPWGNTEAFF

J: TRBJ1-1
D: .
size: .
V: TRBV28
DNA: TGTGCCAGCACGGGGATCGGAGTTATCACTGAAGCTTTCTTT
CDR3: CASTGIGVITEAFF

J: TRBJ1-5
D: TRBD1
size: .
V: TRBV18
DNA: TGTGCCAGCTCACCGGCTCGACAGGGCGAGCCCCAGCATTTT
CDR3: CASSPARQGEPQHF